These 10 T cell receptor beta chains came from one sample sequenced in a study of HIV-infected patients and healthy controls. All unsorted peripheral T cells were captured because whole blood was used without fractionation. 500 ng RNA was reverse transcribed with alpha and beta constant-region primers. Using multiplexing indices, alpha and beta chain libraries were generated apart by chain-specific third strand synthesis. TCRdb passed the 5' RACE reads through MiXCR, listing each CDR3 protein once. The sample consists of approximately 5,400 distinct CDR3 sequences, 20% to 25% of them appearing once. Sequenced here: blood, sampled before antiretroviral therapy. Every receptor here comes from an adult with HIV infection.

There are many counts of this clonotype. V usage is TRBV29-1 and J usage is TRBJ2-5; possibly TRBD1 for D (6 bases). The CDR3 spans 13 residues. Per the germline V gene, CDR1 is SQVTM and CDR2 is ANQGSEA. Deletions cut 6 bases from V and 9 bases from J, with 20 bases between. The CDR3 bases are TGCAGCGTCCTGGGGGCCAGTTCAAGTGCCCAGTACTTC. It is translated as CSVLGASSSAQYF.

This clonotype was counted ten times or more. CDR3 residues: CASGLTTPPFTGGGETQYF. CDR3 bases: TGTGCTAGTGGTTTGACTACGCCCCCTTTCACAGGGGGCGGGGAGACCCAGTACTTC. This chain joins TRBV12-5 and TRBJ2-5; 9 positions match TRBD1. The CDR3 is 19 amino acids. V dropped 2 bases and J dropped 5; count of bases not matched to a gene: 18. Germline CDR1 reads LGHNT; CDR2 reads FRNRAP.

Note on this clonotype: This may come from a read error, since a much larger clone is one base off. This chain links TRBV20-1 with TRBJ2-2, with 10 bases matching TRBD2. CDR3 size: 15 residues. Per the germline V gene, CDR1 is DFQATT and CDR2 is SNEGSKA (reference sequence). The CDR3 bases are TGCAGTGATAGAGGACTAGCGGTTAACACCGGGGAGCTGTTTTTT. This codes for CSDRGLAVNTGELFF.

A remark on this clonotype: This may arise from a read error, as a much more abundant clone is one base away. V and J are TRBV4-2 and TRBJ2-7; the match to TRBD1 covers 7 bases. CDR3 size: 15 residues. V lost 4 bases and J lost 4; bases outside the gene matches: 10. Germline CDR1 LGHNA, CDR2 YNFKEQ. The CDR3 nucleotides read TGTGCCAGCAGCCCCTGGGGTGTACAGGGGTACGAGCAGTACTTC. Protein sequence: CASSPWGVQGYEQYF.

Relative to its sample, this clonotype is medium-sized. The gene calls are TRBV28 and TRBJ1-5; the match to TRBD1 covers 7 bases. V trimming: 5 bases; J trimming: 6 bases; junction bases outside the gene matches: 4. The length of the CDR3 is 13 residues. Germline V gene lookup returns CDR1 MDHEN and CDR2 SYDVKM. In DNA, the CDR3 is TGTGCCAGCAGTCAGGGGGGGGCTCAGCCCCAGCATTTT. Protein sequence: CASSQGGAQPQHF.

To note about this clonotype: A much more abundant neighbour one base away suggests this may be a read error. This chain joins TRBV6-2 or TRBV6-3 and TRBJ1-5, with D possibly matching TRBD1 (5 bases). CDR3 length: 14 residues. Germline CDR1 reads MNHEY; CDR2 reads SVGEGT. CDR3 sequence reads: CAIQTGRSNQPKHF. The DNA of the CDR3 is TGTGCCATCCAGACGGGGCGTAGCAATCAGCCCAAGCATTTT.

By share, this clonotype counts as medium-sized. The chain carries TRBV28 and TRBJ1-1; D is undetermined. In germline, CDR1 is MDHEN, CDR2 SYDVKM. The CDR3 has 15 amino acids. V shed 2 bases and J shed 11 bases, with 21 bases lying between them. CDR3 region: CASSLGNASPKKAFF. The CDR3 DNA sequence: TGTGCCAGCAGTTTAGGCAATGCGTCCCCAAAGAAGGCTTTCTTT.

By sample fraction, this clonotype is medium-sized. V gene TRBV7-6 combines with J gene TRBJ2-5; tentatively, D is TRBD2 (6 bases). V was trimmed by 5 bases and J by 2 bases, leaving 18 bases between them. The CDR3 is 16 residues long. CDR1 is SGHVS and CDR2 is FNYEAQ in the germline V gene. CDR3: CASSPVGFGGQETQYF. The CDR3 bases are TGTGCCAGCAGCCCAGTTGGCTTTGGGGGGCAAGAGACCCAGTACTTC.

The chain uses TRBV29-1 and TRBJ2-6, with D possibly being TRBD1 or TRBD2 (5 bases each). V was clipped by 2 bases and J by 4 bases, with 12 bases between them. Germline lookup yields CDR1 SQVTM and CDR2 ANQGSEA. CDR3 size: 15 residues. CDR3 nucleotide sequence: TGCAGCGTTGAATCCGGGACGGTGGGGGCCAACGTCCTGACTTTC. The encoded protein is CSVESGTVGANVLTF.

This clonotype was counted at least ten times. The CDR3 is CATSRRLAGAKETQYF. CDR3 DNA sequence: TGTGCCACCAGCCGGCGACTAGCGGGGGCAAAAGAGACCCAGTACTTC. The chain carries TRBV15 and TRBJ2-5; 12 nucleotides match TRBD2. Trimming at V came to 5 bases and at J to 3 bases, leaving 7 bases not matched to a gene. The CDR3 runs to 16 residues. From germline, CDR1 is LNHNV and CDR2 YYDKDF (reference sequence).